These 26 T cell receptor beta chains were all obtained from the same sample, sequenced in a study of CXCR3-negative and CXCR3-positive naive CD8 T cells. Study-wide findings and caveats: Compared with CXCR3-negative naive cells, CXCR3-positive naive cells showed more hydrophobic TRB CDR3s.

TRB cDNA was prepared as libraries by UMI-labeled 5' RACE. From the 5' RACE reads, TCRdb lists one entry per CDR3 protein and no DNA. The sample is made up of 50,000 to 65,000 distinct CDR3 sequences, and the top ten hold 0.8% of it. No antigen has been assigned to these receptors. Sequenced material: naive CXCR3+ CD8+ T cells from blood. As to subset: CD45RO-CCR7+CD27+CD95- naive CD8+ T cells expressing CXCR3 (TNR3+). The receptors here all came from a human donor in good health. Some clones in this sample may be carry-over from other donors' samples.

V gene TRBV7-2 combines with J gene TRBJ1-4; TCRdb's D call of TRBD1 is untestable without DNA. Germline CDR1 SGHTA, CDR2 FQGNSA. The length of the CDR3 is 15 residues. The CDR3 reads CASGGLTMGGEKLFF.

The chain carries TRBV20-1 and TRBJ2-3. The CDR3 runs to 15 residues. The germline V gene has CDR1 DFQATT and CDR2 SNEGSKA (reference sequence). Here the CDR3 reads CSARDVGASTDTQYF.

The chain recombines TRBV7-2 with TRBJ2-1; TCRdb calls TRBD2, which cannot be checked without DNA. Germline V gene data show CDR1 as SGHTA and CDR2 as FQGNSA. The CDR3 has 17 residues. The CDR3 reads CASSPGLSPSSYNEQFF.

The chain combines TRBV27 with TRBJ2-7. CDR3 length: 13 residues. Germline CDR1 and CDR2: MNHEY and SMNVEV (reference sequence). CDR3: CASSHGQPYEQYF.

CDR3 amino acids: CASVGGGPGRPQYF. V is TRBV12-3 or TRBV12-4 and J is TRBJ2-5; there is no DNA to check the TCRdb D call of TRBD1. The CDR3 contains 14 residues.

This chain uses TRBV6-2 or TRBV6-3 with TRBJ2-7; TCRdb lists TRBD1, though no DNA is available to test this call. The CDR3 has 13 residues. The germline V gene encodes CDR1 MNHEY and CDR2 SVGEGT. The CDR3: CASGQVSSYEQYF.

The chain recombines TRBV5-1 with TRBJ2-7; the TRBD1 assignment by TCRdb is unverifiable without DNA. The CDR3 contains 15 residues. The germline gives CDR1 SGHRS, CDR2 YFSETQ. The CDR3 loop is CASSLALGTVYEQYF. Variable domain in full (rest from reference TRBV5-1 and TRBJ2-7): KAGVTQTPRYLIKTRGQQVTLSCSPISGHRSVSWYQQTPGQGLQFLFEYFSETQRNKGNFPGRFSGRQFSNSRSEMNVSTLELGDSALYLCASSLALGTVYEQYFGPGTRLTVT.

The chain carries TRBV29-1 and TRBJ2-2; TCRdb selects TRBD1, and the lack of DNA leaves this call unchecked. This CDR3 region has 13 residues. Germline loops: CDR1 SQVTM, CDR2 ANQGSEA. The CDR3 here is CSGTHSNTGELFF.

V is TRBV4-2 and J is TRBJ2-7. The CDR3 is made up of 11 amino acids. Germline assignment: CDR1 LGHNA and CDR2 YNFKEQ. Here the CDR3 reads CASSGSYEQYF.

V usage is TRBV28 and J usage is TRBJ2-7; no DNA is available, so the TRBD1 call from TCRdb remains unchecked. The CDR3 extends over 15 amino acids. The germline CDR1 and CDR2 sequences are MDHEN and SYDVKM. The CDR3 loop reads CASSLRQEFSYEQYF.

J is TRBJ2-7 and V is TRBV3-1; TCRdb calls TRBD2, which cannot be checked without DNA. CDR1 LGHDT and CDR2 YNNKEL come from the germline V gene (reference sequence). The CDR3 covers 16 residues. The CDR3 spells CASSQPLAGGPYEQYF.

The V call is TRBV12-5, the J call TRBJ2-7. This CDR3 is 15 amino acids long. Germline assignment: CDR1 LGHNT and CDR2 FRNRAP. The CDR3 protein is CASGLVGSVSYEQYF.

V is TRBV5-4 and J is TRBJ2-1; without DNA, the TCRdb call of TRBD1 cannot be checked. The CDR3 consists of 17 residues. Germline-derived CDR1 and CDR2 are SGHNT and YYREEE (reference sequence). The CDR3 spells CASSWPPHREINNEQFF.

The CDR3 reads CASSWTGGVTDTQYF. The chain couples TRBV12-3 or TRBV12-4 to TRBJ2-3; no DNA is available, so the TRBD1 call from TCRdb remains unchecked. The CDR3 is 15 residues long.

The rearrangement links TRBV4-3 to TRBJ2-7; TCRdb returns TRBD2, unconfirmable since there is no DNA. This CDR3 region has 16 residues. Germline V lookup: CDR1 LGHNA, CDR2 YSLEER. CDR3 in amino acids: CASSQSAGGLSYEQYF.

The V and J genes are TRBV12-3 or TRBV12-4 and TRBJ2-1; no DNA is available, so the TRBD2 call from TCRdb remains unchecked. The CDR3 has 14 residues. The CDR3 sequence is CASSFVGLGNEQFF.

The CDR3 loop reads CVVGQGANEQFF. V is TRBV25-1 and J is TRBJ2-1; TCRdb's D gene call, TRBD1, goes unchecked for lack of DNA. Germline CDR1 is MGHDK and CDR2 is SYGVNS. The CDR3 runs to 12 residues.

The V gene is TRBV12-3 or TRBV12-4, the J gene TRBJ2-7. The length of the CDR3 is 13 residues. The chain's CDR3 is CASTYSKNYEQYF.

This sequence joins TRBV23-1 and TRBJ2-3; there is no DNA to check the TCRdb D call of TRBD2. TRBV23-1 is recorded as an ORF, its role being uncertain. The CDR3 is made up of 15 amino acids. The CDR3 region is CASTGRVYSTDTQYF.

The chain carries TRBV11-1 and TRBJ1-1. The CDR3 length is 14 residues. CDR1 is SGHAT and CDR2 is FQDESV in the germline V gene (reference sequence). The chain's CDR3 is CASSSYTENTEAFF.

This rearrangement joins TRBV7-9 to TRBJ2-1; the TRBD2 assignment by TCRdb is unverifiable without DNA. CDR3 length: 14 residues. Per germline, CDR1 SEHNR and CDR2 FQNEAQ (reference sequence). This chain's CDR3 is CASSLLADYNEQFF. The complete variable domain, with remaining parts taken from reference TRBV7-9 and TRBJ2-1, reads DTGVSQNPRHKITKRGQNVTFRCDPISEHNRLYWYRQTLGQGPEFLTYFQNEAQLEKSRLLSDRFSAERPKGSFSTLEIQRTEQGDSAMYLCASSLLADYNEQFFGPGTRLTVL.

The rearrangement uses TRBV5-1 and TRBJ2-1; TCRdb names TRBD2, which stays unverified in the absence of DNA. Per the germline V gene, CDR1 is SGHRS and CDR2 is YFSETQ. This CDR3 is 13 amino acids long. The CDR3 reads CASSERGVYEQFF.

J is TRBJ1-4 and V is TRBV6-5; TCRdb selects TRBD1, and the lack of DNA leaves this call unchecked. The CDR3 extends over 13 amino acids. Germline assignment: CDR1 MNHEY and CDR2 SVGAGI. The CDR3 sequence: CASSRQGNEKLFF.

The chain combines TRBV29-1 with TRBJ1-2. The germline CDR1 and CDR2 sequences are SQVTM and ANQGSEA. This CDR3 region has 11 residues. The CDR3: CSVFNSFMSTF.

The rearrangement uses TRBV5-1 and TRBJ1-1. This CDR3 is 15 amino acids long. Germline CDR1 and CDR2: SGHRS and YFSETQ. This CDR3 is CASSLYRGGNTEAFF. Together with reference TRBV5-1 and TRBJ1-1, the CDR3 gives the full variable domain: KAGVTQTPRYLIKTRGQQVTLSCSPISGHRSVSWYQQTPGQGLQFLFEYFSETQRNKGNFPGRFSGRQFSNSRSEMNVSTLELGDSALYLCASSLYRGGNTEAFFGQGTRLTVV.

The chain combines TRBV5-6 with TRBJ2-6. This CDR3 has 15 residues. CDR1 SGHDT and CDR2 YYEEEE come from the germline V gene. This CDR3 reads CASSLVISGANVLTF.